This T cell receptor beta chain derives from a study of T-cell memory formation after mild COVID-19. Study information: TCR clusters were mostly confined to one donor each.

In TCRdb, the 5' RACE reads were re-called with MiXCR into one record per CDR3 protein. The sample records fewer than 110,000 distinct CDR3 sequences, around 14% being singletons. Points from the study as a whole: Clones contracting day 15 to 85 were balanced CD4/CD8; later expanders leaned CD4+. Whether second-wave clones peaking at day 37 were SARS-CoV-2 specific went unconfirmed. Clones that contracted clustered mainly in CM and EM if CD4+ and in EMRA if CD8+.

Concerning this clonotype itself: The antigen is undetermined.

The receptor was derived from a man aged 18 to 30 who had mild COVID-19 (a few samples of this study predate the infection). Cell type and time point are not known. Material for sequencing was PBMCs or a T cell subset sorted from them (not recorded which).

The DNA for the CDR3 is TGCGCCAGCAGCCAGACGGGCCTACAAAATAAAAACATTCAGTACTTC. The encoded protein is CASSQTGLQNKNIQYF. The V and J genes are TRBV4-1 and TRBJ2-4; D is unresolved. Germline CDR1 and CDR2: MGHRA and YSYEKL. The V end lost 3 bases, the J end lost 4 bases, and 16 bases lay between the germline ends. This CDR3 region has 16 residues.